The TCR beta chain described here comes from a study of T-cell memory formation after mild COVID-19. Study as a whole: Largely, TCR clusters stayed within a single donor.

Germline V gene lookup returns CDR1 SQVTM and CDR2 ANQGSEA. There are 13 residues in the CDR3. V lost 2 bases, J lost 4 bases, and 11 bases lay in between. TCRdb re-called the 5' RACE reads with MiXCR, one entry per CDR3 protein. The top ten clones hold approximately 21% of a sample with approximately 400,000 distinct CDR3 sequences, around 17% of them seen once. This clonotype has a count of ten or more. The source of this sequence is a man aged 18 to 29 who had mild COVID-19 (a few samples of this study predate the infection). Cell type and time point are not known. This chain links TRBV29-1 with TRBJ1-1; D uncertain. Sequencing input: PBMCs or a T cell subset sorted from them (not recorded which). The CDR3 sequence is CSVERGRATEAFF. The CDR3 bases are TGCAGCGTTGAACGGGGTAGGGCCACTGAAGCTTTCTTT.